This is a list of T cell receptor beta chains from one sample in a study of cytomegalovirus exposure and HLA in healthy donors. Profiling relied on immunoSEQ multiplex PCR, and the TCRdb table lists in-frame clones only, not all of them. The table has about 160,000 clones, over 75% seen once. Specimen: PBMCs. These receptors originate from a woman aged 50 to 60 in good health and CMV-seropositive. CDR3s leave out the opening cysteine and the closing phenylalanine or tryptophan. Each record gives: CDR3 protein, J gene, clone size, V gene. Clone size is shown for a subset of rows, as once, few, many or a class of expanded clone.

cdr3_aa: ASSQEGTSMADTQY
j_call: TRBJ2-3
clone_size: NA
v_call: TRBV4-2

cdr3_aa: ASSLYVAGYSDTQY
j_call: TRBJ2-3
clone_size: NA
v_call: TRBV7-3

cdr3_aa: AWSVGSGTGELF
j_call: TRBJ2-2
clone_size: NA
v_call: TRBV30

cdr3_aa: ASRPQGSQAFYEQY
j_call: TRBJ2-7
clone_size: NA
v_call: TRBV27

cdr3_aa: ASSSHRAGGYT
j_call: TRBJ1-2
clone_size: NA
v_call: TRBV27

cdr3_aa: AWAPRDEQY
j_call: TRBJ2-7
clone_size: NA
v_call: TRBV30

cdr3_aa: ASSPMSGNTEAF
j_call: TRBJ1-1
clone_size: NA
v_call: TRBV9

cdr3_aa: ASSYAGGLNSPLH
j_call: TRBJ1-6
clone_size: once
v_call: TRBV7-9

cdr3_aa: ASTPGDGGNYGYT
j_call: TRBJ1-2
clone_size: NA
v_call: TRBV28

cdr3_aa: ASSHGQGVADTQY
j_call: TRBJ2-3
clone_size: once
v_call: TRBV11-3

cdr3_aa: ASSPLAGGSYVNEQF
j_call: TRBJ2-1
clone_size: NA
v_call: TRBV4-1

cdr3_aa: ASSSSDKTYEQY
j_call: TRBJ2-7
clone_size: NA
v_call: TRBV13

cdr3_aa: ASSGWQGGEKLF
j_call: TRBJ1-4
clone_size: NA
v_call: TRBV2

cdr3_aa: ASSSYIGGRETQY
j_call: TRBJ2-5
clone_size: NA
v_call: TRBV7-9

cdr3_aa: ASSFERQGGQETQY
j_call: TRBJ2-5
clone_size: NA
v_call: TRBV28

cdr3_aa: ASSPDRGQGNTIY
j_call: TRBJ1-3
clone_size: once
v_call: TRBV7-2

cdr3_aa: ASSPFGRGSYEQY
j_call: TRBJ2-7
clone_size: NA
v_call: TRBV28

cdr3_aa: AWVGRRPPTDTQY
j_call: TRBJ2-3
clone_size: NA
v_call: TRBV30

cdr3_aa: ASSPRQGGQPQH
j_call: TRBJ1-5
clone_size: NA
v_call: TRBV6-1

cdr3_aa: AISDRTAHTGELF
j_call: TRBJ2-2
clone_size: few
v_call: TRBV10-3

cdr3_aa: ASSLQGGYGYT
j_call: TRBJ1-2
clone_size: NA
v_call: TRBV5-4

cdr3_aa: ASSLTRSADTQY
j_call: TRBJ2-3
clone_size: NA
v_call: TRBV6-5

cdr3_aa: ASSDLRGLGHQPQH
j_call: TRBJ1-5
clone_size: NA
v_call: TRBV6-1

cdr3_aa: ASSLGGQGWSGELF
j_call: TRBJ2-2
clone_size: NA
v_call: TRBV7-8

cdr3_aa: ASSQGLAGRTDTQY
j_call: TRBJ2-3
clone_size: NA
v_call: TRBV7-6

cdr3_aa: ASSQEGQGAFEIDQPQH
j_call: TRBJ1-5
clone_size: NA
v_call: TRBV4-1

cdr3_aa: ASSGGTSAQETQY
j_call: TRBJ2-5
clone_size: NA
v_call: TRBV5-1

cdr3_aa: ASSYSDRSSYNEQF
j_call: TRBJ2-1
clone_size: few
v_call: TRBV13

cdr3_aa: ASSLRFRTDTQY
j_call: TRBJ2-3
clone_size: NA
v_call: TRBV5-4

cdr3_aa: ASSPGTSGRFQETQY
j_call: TRBJ2-5
clone_size: NA
v_call: TRBV7-2

cdr3_aa: ASSSPPGTSGRYSTDTQY
j_call: TRBJ2-3
clone_size: NA
v_call: TRBV5-1

cdr3_aa: ASSISGIPIYGYT
j_call: TRBJ1-2
clone_size: NA
v_call: TRBV19